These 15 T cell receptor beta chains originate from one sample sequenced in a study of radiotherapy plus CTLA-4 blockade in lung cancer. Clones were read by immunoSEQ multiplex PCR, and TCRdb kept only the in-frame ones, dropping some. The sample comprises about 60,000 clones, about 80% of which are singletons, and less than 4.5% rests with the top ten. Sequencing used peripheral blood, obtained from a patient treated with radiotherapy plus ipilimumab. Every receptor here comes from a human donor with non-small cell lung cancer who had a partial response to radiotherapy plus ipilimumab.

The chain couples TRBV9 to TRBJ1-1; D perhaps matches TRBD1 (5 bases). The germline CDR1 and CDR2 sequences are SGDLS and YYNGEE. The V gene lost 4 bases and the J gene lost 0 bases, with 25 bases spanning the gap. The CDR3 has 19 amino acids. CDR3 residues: CASSSQSPGHVALNTEAFF. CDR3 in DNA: TGTGCCAGCAGCTCCCAGAGCCCCGGACACGTAGCCCTGAACACTGAAGCTTTCTTT.

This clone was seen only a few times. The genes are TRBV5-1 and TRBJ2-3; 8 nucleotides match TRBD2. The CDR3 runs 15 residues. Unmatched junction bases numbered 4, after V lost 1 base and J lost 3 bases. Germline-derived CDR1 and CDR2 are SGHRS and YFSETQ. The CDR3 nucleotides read TGCGCCAGCAGCTTGCGGGGACTAGGAACAGATACGCAGTATTTT. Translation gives CASSLRGLGTDTQYF.

CDR3 nucleotides: TGTGCCACCAGTCGCGTGGGGACAGGGCAGAACGAGCAGTACTTC. Translated, it gives CATSRVGTGQNEQYF. This chain joins TRBV15 and TRBJ2-7; 9 nucleotides align to TRBD1. The CDR3 spans 15 residues. Germline V CDR1 and CDR2: LNHNV, YYDKDF (reference sequence). V was clipped by 6 bases and J by 5 bases; unmatched bases: 11.

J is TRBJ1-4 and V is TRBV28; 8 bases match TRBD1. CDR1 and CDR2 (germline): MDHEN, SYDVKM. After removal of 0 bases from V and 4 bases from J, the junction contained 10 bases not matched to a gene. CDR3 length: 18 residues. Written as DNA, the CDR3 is TGTGCCAGCAGTTTATGGGGACAGGCGCGGGGCCTTAATGAAAAACTGTTTTTT. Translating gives CASSLWGQARGLNEKLFF.

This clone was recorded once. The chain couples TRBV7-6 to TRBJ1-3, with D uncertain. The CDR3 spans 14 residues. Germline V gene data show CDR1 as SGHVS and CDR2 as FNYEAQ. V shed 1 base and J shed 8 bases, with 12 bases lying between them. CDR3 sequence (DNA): TGTGCCAGCAGCTTAGATCCGGGGTTGGACACCATATATTTT. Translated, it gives CASSLDPGLDTIYF.

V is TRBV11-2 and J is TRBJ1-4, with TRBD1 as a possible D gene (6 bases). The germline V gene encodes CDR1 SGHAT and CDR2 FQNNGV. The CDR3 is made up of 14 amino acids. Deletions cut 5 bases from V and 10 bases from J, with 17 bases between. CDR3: CASSPVGTGRKLFF. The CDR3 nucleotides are TGTGCCAGCAGCCCGGTGGGAACAGGGCGAAAACTGTTTTTT.

The CDR3 nucleotides read TGTGCCAGCAGCTGGGGAGGGGCGGACGTTGAAGCTTTCTTT. Residues: CASSWGGADVEAFF. The chain recombines TRBV5-8 with TRBJ1-1, with D perhaps matching TRBD1 (5 bases). The CDR3 covers 14 residues. The germline V gene encodes CDR1 SGHTS and CDR2 YDEGEE. V lost 3 bases to trimming and J lost 7 bases, with 16 bases between them.

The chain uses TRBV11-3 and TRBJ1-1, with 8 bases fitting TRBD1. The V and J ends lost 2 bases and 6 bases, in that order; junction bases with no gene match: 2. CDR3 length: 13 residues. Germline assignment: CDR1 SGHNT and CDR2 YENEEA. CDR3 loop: CASSLKQGAEAFF. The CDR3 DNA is TGTGCCAGCAGCTTAAAACAGGGGGCTGAAGCTTTCTTT.

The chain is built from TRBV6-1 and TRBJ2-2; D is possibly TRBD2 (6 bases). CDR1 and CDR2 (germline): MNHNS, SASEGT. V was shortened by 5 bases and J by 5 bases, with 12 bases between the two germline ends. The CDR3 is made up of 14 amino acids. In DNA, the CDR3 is TGTGCCAGCAGTATTGGAGGGACTACCGGGGAGCTGTTTTTT. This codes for CASSIGGTTGELFF.

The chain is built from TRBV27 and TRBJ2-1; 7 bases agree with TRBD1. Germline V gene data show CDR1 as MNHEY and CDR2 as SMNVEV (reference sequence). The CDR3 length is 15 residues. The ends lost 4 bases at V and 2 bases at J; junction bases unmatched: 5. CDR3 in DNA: TGTGCCAGCAGTTCGCTGACAGGGACCTACAATGAGCAGTTCTTC. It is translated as CASSSLTGTYNEQFF.

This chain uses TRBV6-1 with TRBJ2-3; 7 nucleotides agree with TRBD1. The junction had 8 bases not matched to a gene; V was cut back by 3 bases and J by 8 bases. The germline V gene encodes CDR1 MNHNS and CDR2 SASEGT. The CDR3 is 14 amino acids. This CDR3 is CASSEETGWGTQYF. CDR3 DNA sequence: TGTGCCAGCAGTGAGGAGACAGGGTGGGGTACGCAGTATTTT.

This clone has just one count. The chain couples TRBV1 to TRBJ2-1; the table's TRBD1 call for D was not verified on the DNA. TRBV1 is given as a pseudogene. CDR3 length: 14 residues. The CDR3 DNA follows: TGCACCAGCAGCACAGGGGGGGGGAGTGATGAGCAGTTCTTC. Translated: CTSSTGGGSDEQFF.

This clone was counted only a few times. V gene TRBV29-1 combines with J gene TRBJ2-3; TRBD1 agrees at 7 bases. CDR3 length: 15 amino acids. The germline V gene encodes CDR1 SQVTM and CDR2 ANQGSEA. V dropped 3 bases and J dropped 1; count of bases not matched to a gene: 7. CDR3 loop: CSVDETGLRTDTQYF. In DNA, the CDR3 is TGCAGCGTTGATGAGACAGGGCTACGCACAGATACGCAGTATTTT.

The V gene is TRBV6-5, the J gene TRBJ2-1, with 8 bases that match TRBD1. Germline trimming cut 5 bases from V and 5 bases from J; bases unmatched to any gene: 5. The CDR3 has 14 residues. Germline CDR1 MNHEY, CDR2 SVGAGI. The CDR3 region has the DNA TGTGCCAGCAGTGTGGACAGGGTGAACAATGAGCAGTTCTTC. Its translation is CASSVDRVNNEQFF.

CDR3 sequence (DNA): TGTGCCAGCAGCTTAGAGCGGGCGGTCGGGAATTCACCCCTCCACTTT. It codes for CASSLERAVGNSPLHF. The chain links TRBV11-2 to TRBJ1-6; D gene unclear. The germline gives CDR1 SGHAT, CDR2 FQNNGV. CDR3 length: 16 amino acids. Trimming cost V 0 bases and J 7 bases, with 13 bases left between them.